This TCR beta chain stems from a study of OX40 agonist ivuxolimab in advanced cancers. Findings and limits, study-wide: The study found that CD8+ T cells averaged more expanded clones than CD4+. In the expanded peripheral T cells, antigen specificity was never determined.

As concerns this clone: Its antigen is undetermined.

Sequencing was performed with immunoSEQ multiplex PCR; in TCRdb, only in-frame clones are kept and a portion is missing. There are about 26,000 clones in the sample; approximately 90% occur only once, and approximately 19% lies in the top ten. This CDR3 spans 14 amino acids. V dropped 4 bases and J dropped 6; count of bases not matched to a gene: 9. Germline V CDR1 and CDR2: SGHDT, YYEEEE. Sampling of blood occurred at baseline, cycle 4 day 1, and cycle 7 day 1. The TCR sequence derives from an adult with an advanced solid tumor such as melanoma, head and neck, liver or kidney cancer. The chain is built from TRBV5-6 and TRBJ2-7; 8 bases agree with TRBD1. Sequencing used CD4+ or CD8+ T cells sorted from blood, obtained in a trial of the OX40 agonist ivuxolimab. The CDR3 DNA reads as TGTGCCAGCAGCCCTGGACAGGGATTCGGCGAGCAGTACTTC. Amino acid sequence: CASSPGQGFGEQYF.